These 14 T cell receptor beta chains came from one sample sequenced in a study of CD8+CD57+ T cells in acquired aplastic anemia. Genomic DNA served as template for TCR beta VDJ and CDR3 profiling. TCRdb used MiXCR to reprocess the reads, holding one entry per CDR3 protein. The profile shows roughly 290,000 distinct CDR3 sequences, roughly 53% of them singletons. Patients picked for sequencing had shown CD8+CD57+ cell expansion detected by flow cytometry. Sequences were obtained from sorted CD4+, CD8+, or CD8+CD57+ T cells (not recorded which) from PBMCs. Receptors originate from a human donor with aplastic anemia.

The chain is built from TRBV5-4 and TRBJ2-5; possibly TRBD1 for D (7 bases). The CDR3 has 13 residues. The germline V and J ends were trimmed by 4 bases and 3 bases, with 10 bases remaining between them. CDR1 is SGHNT and CDR2 is YYREEE in the germline V gene (reference sequence). CDR3 in amino acids: CASSSRGEETQYF. The CDR3 DNA sequence: TGTGCCAGCAGCAGCAGGGGGGAAGAGACCCAGTACTTC. The variable domain in full, completed from reference TRBV5-4 and TRBJ2-5, reads ETGVTQSPTHLIKTRGQQVTLRCSSQSGHNTVSWYQQALGQGPQFIFQYYREEENGRGNFPPRFSGLQFPNYSSELNVNALELDDSALYLCASSSRGEETQYFGPGTRLLVL.

V gene TRBV7-2 combines with J gene TRBJ1-3, with 7 bases lining up with TRBD1. Germline values: CDR1 SGHTA, CDR2 FQGNSA. After removal of 2 bases from V and 5 bases from J, the junction contained 6 bases not matched to a gene. The CDR3 loop spans 15 amino acids. CDR3: CASSLTTGRRNTIYF. The CDR3 bases are TGTGCCAGCAGCTTAACGACAGGGCGCAGAAACACCATATATTTT.

The chain carries TRBV4-2 and TRBJ2-1; 10 bases align to TRBD2. The J segment lost 7 bases and the V segment lost 4 bases, leaving 16 bases of the junction unmatched. This CDR3 comprises 18 residues. The germline V gene encodes CDR1 LGHNA and CDR2 YNFKEQ. The CDR3 DNA follows: TGTGCCAGCAGCCGACCCCAACCGAGCGGGGGGGAAGGGAATGAGCAGTTCTTC. Encoded protein: CASSRPQPSGGEGNEQFF.

This chain uses TRBV6-7 with TRBJ1-5; D remains unclear. TRBV6-7 is noted as an ORF with a role that remains uncertain. The CDR3 is 14 amino acids. Trimming took off 5 bases at V and 0 bases at J, with 8 bases between the two ends. The CDR3 protein is CASSKAVSNQPQHF. CDR3 in DNA: TGTGCCAGCAGTAAGGCGGTTAGCAATCAGCCCCAGCATTTT.

This clonotype was observed once. The chain has TRBV20-1 and TRBJ2-5; the match to TRBD1 covers 10 bases. J lost 4 bases, V lost 0 bases, and 5 bases had no gene match. The CDR3 consists of 15 residues. In germline, CDR1 is DFQATT, CDR2 SNEGSKA (reference sequence). CDR3 amino acids: CSARDPGQGIETQYF. DNA for the CDR3: TGCAGTGCTAGAGATCCGGGACAGGGGATAGAGACCCAGTACTTC.

The sample holds a few counts of this clonotype. V and J are TRBV24-1 and TRBJ2-6; D is uncertain. Trimming removed 3 bases at V and 4 bases at J, with 9 bases between. From germline, CDR1 is KGHDR and CDR2 SFDVKD. The length of the CDR3 is 15 residues. CDR3 amino acids: CATSDPNSGANVLTF. The CDR3 nucleotides are TGTGCCACCAGTGATCCGAACAGCGGGGCCAACGTCCTGACTTTC.

This clonotype was seen a few times. The chain has TRBV20-1 and TRBJ2-3; 8 bases are a match to TRBD2. From germline, CDR1 is DFQATT and CDR2 SNEGSKA (reference sequence). This CDR3 contains 13 residues. V trimming: 3 bases; J trimming: 5 bases; junction bases outside the gene matches: 4. CDR3 protein: CSASGGAGDTQYF. CDR3 nucleotides: TGCAGTGCTAGCGGGGGGGCAGGAGATACGCAGTATTTT.

This clonotype was seen a few times. Compared with germline, one end of the junction differs, possibly owing to a read error. The J gene is TRBJ2-7, the V gene TRBV20-1, with a tentative D call TRBD2 (5 bases). In germline, CDR1 is DFQATT, CDR2 SNEGSKA (reference sequence). The CDR3 runs to 12 residues. The CDR3 loop reads CSAGDGTYEQYF. The CDR3 DNA follows: TGCAGTGCTGGAGACGGGACCTACGAGCAGTACTTC.

Concerning this clonotype itself: A read error may be the cause here, since a much bigger clone is one base away. In this CDR3 the conserved last residue, phenylalanine or tryptophan, is missing, so a read error is likely. The V call is TRBV6-1, the J call TRBJ2-2, with D hard to call. The V end was cut by 9 bases, the J end by 3 bases, with 11 bases between. CDR3 length: 13 amino acids. CDR1 and CDR2 (germline): MNHNS, SASEGT. For the CDR3, the DNA is TGTGCCAGTTCAAGAGGAGACACCGGGGAGCTGTTTTCT. It yields the protein CASSRGDTGELFS.

As concerns this clonotype: Germline and junction disagree at one end, which may indicate a read error. The chain uses TRBV20-1 and TRBJ1-1, with D uncertain. Per germline, CDR1 DFQATT and CDR2 SNEGSKA (reference sequence). The CDR3 loop spans 15 amino acids. DNA of the CDR3: TGCAGTGCTAGGGGAGGAGGCCAAATGAACGCTGAAGCTTTCTTT. It specifies CSARGGGQMNAEAFF.

The CDR3 DNA follows: TGCAGCTCTGCAACTAATGAAAAACTGTTTTTT. This codes for CSSATNEKLFF. This chain joins TRBV20-1 and TRBJ1-4; D remains ambiguous. Germline-derived CDR1 and CDR2 are DFQATT and SNEGSKA (reference sequence). This CDR3 is built from 11 residues.

This clonotype has at least ten counts. This chain connects TRBV18 to TRBJ2-5; unclear D gene. CDR3 length: 15 residues. Germline V gene sequence: CDR1 KGHSH, CDR2 LQKENI. Trimming took off 4 bases at V and 1 base at J, with 13 bases between the two ends. As DNA, the CDR3 is TGTGCCAGCTCACAACAATCGGTCGTCCAAGAGACCCAGTACTTC. It specifies CASSQQSVVQETQYF. Variable domain in full (rest from reference TRBV18 and TRBJ2-5): NAGVMQNPRHLVRRRGQEARLRCSPMKGHSHVYWYRQLPEEGLKFMVYLQKENIIDESGMPKERFSAEFPKEGPSILRIQQVVRGDSAAYFCASSQQSVVQETQYFGPGTRLLVL.

V usage is TRBV20-1 and J usage is TRBJ1-4, with no clear D. V shed 7 bases and J shed 0 bases, with 12 bases lying between them. This CDR3 region has 14 residues. Germline V gene lookup returns CDR1 DFQATT and CDR2 SNEGSKA (reference sequence). The DNA of the CDR3 is TGCAGTGTCCGCCGTGTAGCAACTAATGAAAAACTGTTTTTT. The encoded protein is CSVRRVATNEKLFF.

This clonotype was picked up one time. V is TRBV29-1 and J is TRBJ2-7, with 11 bases that match TRBD1. In germline, CDR1 is SQVTM, CDR2 ANQGSEA. After removal of 5 bases from V and 2 bases from J, the junction contained 5 bases not matched to a gene. The CDR3 totals 14 residues. CDR3 in amino acids: CSVRGQGGPYEQYF. In DNA form, the CDR3 reads TGCAGCGTTAGGGGACAGGGGGGGCCCTACGAGCAGTACTTC.